The 21 T cell receptor beta chains in this list originate from one sample, sequenced in a study of OX40 agonist ivuxolimab in advanced cancers. This table comes from immunoSEQ multiplex PCR, and its TCRdb copy is limited to in-frame clones, with some not included. The table records fewer than 70,000 clones, approximately 81% of them present only once. The sample here was CD4+ or CD8+ T cells sorted from blood, taken in a trial of the OX40 agonist ivuxolimab. The source is an adult with an advanced solid tumor such as melanoma, head and neck, liver or kidney cancer.

The CDR3: CASRSGTSEVKEQYF. CDR3 coding DNA: TGTGCCAGCAGATCCGGGACTAGCGAGGTGAAGGAGCAGTACTTC. This sequence joins TRBV6-1 and TRBJ2-7, with 10 bases lining up with TRBD2. The CDR3 runs to 15 residues. Germline V CDR1 and CDR2: MNHNS, SASEGT. Trimming cost V 6 bases and J 7 bases; bases outside gene matches: 12.

The chain uses TRBV5-1 and TRBJ1-4; D perhaps matches TRBD1 (6 bases). V was shortened by 0 bases and J by 13 bases, with 13 bases between the two germline ends. This CDR3 spans 13 amino acids. Germline CDR1 and CDR2: SGHRS and YFSETQ. CDR3 region: CASSLGGHGILFF. CDR3 bases: TGCGCCAGCAGCTTGGGGGGACACGGTATACTGTTTTTT.

The chain recombines TRBV7-3 with TRBJ2-1; possibly TRBD1 for D (5 bases). Trimming shortened V by 2 bases and J by 5 bases, and 7 bases separated the two germline ends. The CDR3 spans 13 residues. The germline CDR1 and CDR2 sequences are SGHTA and FQGTGA. CDR3 protein: CASSLGANNEQFF. CDR3 DNA: TGTGCCAGCAGCTTAGGGGCTAACAATGAGCAGTTCTTC. The full variable domain, rest sourced from reference TRBV7-3 and TRBJ2-1, is GAGVSQTPSNKVTEKGKYVELRCDPISGHTALYWYRQSLGQGPEFLIYFQGTGAADDSGLPNDRFFAVRPEGSVSTLKIQRTERGDSAVYLCASSLGANNEQFFGPGTRLTVL.

The gene calls are TRBV7-9 and TRBJ2-5; D is unresolved. Per germline, CDR1 SEHNR and CDR2 FQNEAQ (reference sequence). Trimming stripped 1 base from V and 5 bases from J, with 14 bases between. This CDR3 is built from 15 residues. CDR3 residues: CASSLGVHLEETQYF. Written as DNA, the CDR3 is TGTGCCAGCAGCTTAGGGGTCCATTTAGAGGAGACCCAGTACTTC. Combining the CDR3 with reference TRBV7-9 and TRBJ2-5 gives the whole variable domain DTGVSQNPRHKITKRGQNVTFRCDPISEHNRLYWYRQTLGQGPEFLTYFQNEAQLEKSRLLSDRFSAERPKGSFSTLEIQRTEQGDSAMYLCASSLGVHLEETQYFGPGTRLLVL.

The chain combines TRBV5-6 with TRBJ2-1, with a possible D match to TRBD2 (5 bases). Germline CDR1 is SGHDT and CDR2 is YYEEEE. This CDR3 spans 12 amino acids. Trimming took off 0 bases at V and 9 bases at J, with 7 bases between the two ends. CDR3 nucleotides: TGTGCCAGCAGCTTGGGAGGAGGTGAGCAGTTCTTC. Translated, it gives CASSLGGGEQFF. The whole variable domain, remainder taken from reference TRBV5-6 and TRBJ2-1, is DAGVTQSPTHLIKTRGQQVTLRCSPKSGHDTVSWYQQALGQGPQFIFQYYEEEERQRGNFPDRFSGHQFPNYSSELNVNALLLGDSALYLCASSLGGGEQFFGPGTRLTVL.

This clone occurred once. The CDR3 DNA follows: TGCGCCAGCAGCCAGCGACCCCTTTACAATGAGCAGTTCTTC. This translates into CASSQRPLYNEQFF. The chain links TRBV4-1 to TRBJ2-1; no clear D. The V gene lost 3 bases and the J gene lost 4 bases, with 10 bases spanning the gap. The germline CDR1 and CDR2 sequences are MGHRA and YSYEKL. The CDR3 is made up of 14 amino acids.

The chain employs TRBV11-1 and TRBJ1-2; D gene ambiguous. The CDR3 extends over 13 amino acids. Trimming stripped 6 bases from V and 2 bases from J, with 10 bases between. CDR1 and CDR2 (germline): SGHAT, FQDESV (reference sequence). This chain's CDR3 is CASSSDRNYGYTF. The CDR3 bases are TGTGCCAGCAGTTCTGACCGGAACTATGGCTACACCTTC.

This chain uses TRBV28 with TRBJ1-2; D gene ambiguous. The germline CDR1 and CDR2 sequences are MDHEN and SYDVKM. Trimming removed 4 bases at V and 4 bases at J, with 10 bases between. The CDR3 runs to 13 residues. The CDR3: CASSYTDSYGYTF. CDR3 sequence (DNA): TGTGCCAGCAGTTACACGGATTCCTATGGCTACACCTTC.

The chain recombines TRBV11-1 with TRBJ2-5, with 8 bases matching TRBD1. The CDR3 has 15 amino acids. Trimming cost V 3 bases and J 2 bases; bases outside gene matches: 5. Germline CDR1 is SGHAT and CDR2 is FQDESV (reference sequence). The CDR3 spells CASSLSGGRQETQYF. CDR3 nucleotide sequence: TGTGCCAGCAGCTTGTCAGGGGGCAGGCAAGAGACCCAGTACTTC.

This clone was counted once. CDR3 DNA sequence: TGTGCCAGCAGCCAAGCTGCTGGGGGGAACTATGGCTACACCTTC. Protein sequence: CASSQAAGGNYGYTF. The genes are TRBV4-2 and TRBJ1-2; possible D gene TRBD1, 5 bases. The CDR3 totals 15 residues. V dropped 1 base and J dropped 2 bases, with 11 bases sitting between them. Germline V gene sequence: CDR1 LGHNA, CDR2 YNFKEQ.

On this clone: Different DNA sequences within this sample yield the same CDR3. V usage is TRBV5-6 and J usage is TRBJ2-1; no reliable D call. Trimming left V 0 bases short and J 1 base short, with 5 bases between. From germline, CDR1 is SGHDT and CDR2 YYEEEE. This CDR3 region has 14 residues. The CDR3 loop reads CASSLVGSYNEQFF. CDR3 in DNA: TGTGCCAGCAGCTTGGTAGGGTCCTACAATGAGCAGTTCTTC.

J is TRBJ2-2 and V is TRBV7-9; D ambiguous. V lost 1 base and J lost 5, with 8 bases in between. Germline V gives CDR1 SEHNR, CDR2 FQNEAQ (reference sequence). The CDR3 runs 14 residues. CDR3 region: CASSLGDSTGELFF. In nucleotides, the CDR3 is TGTGCCAGCAGCTTAGGAGATTCTACCGGGGAGCTGTTTTTT.

The V and J genes are TRBV28 and TRBJ1-5, with D hard to call. Between the trimmed V and J ends, which lost 7 bases and 8 bases, there was a span of 18 bases. Germline CDR1 is MDHEN and CDR2 is SYDVKM. The CDR3 sequence is 14 residues long. The CDR3 is CASITRALVEPQHF. In DNA, the CDR3 is TGTGCCAGCATCACAAGGGCTTTGGTGGAGCCCCAGCATTTT.

The chain combines TRBV7-2 with TRBJ2-1; 8 positions agree with TRBD1. Germline CDR1 and CDR2: SGHTA and FQGNSA. The CDR3 extends over 17 amino acids. J was trimmed by 8 bases and V by 1 base; bases with no gene match: 13. The CDR3, as DNA: TGTGCCAGCAGCTTAGGGGCCTACAGGGGGACTTTTGATGAGCAGTTCTTC. This encodes CASSLGAYRGTFDEQFF.

V gene TRBV4-3 combines with J gene TRBJ1-5; TRBD1 might be the D (6 bases). Germline V gene data show CDR1 as LGHNA and CDR2 as YSLEER. The V end was cut by 4 bases, the J end by 3 bases, with 10 bases between. The CDR3 runs to 14 residues. In DNA form, the CDR3 reads TGCGCCAGCAGCCCCGGACAGTACAATCAGCCCCAGCATTTT. Translation: CASSPGQYNQPQHF.

V usage is TRBV5-4 and J usage is TRBJ2-5; D remains unclear. Gene TRBJ2-7 matches the end of the DNA better, so the J call may be wrong. The germline gives CDR1 SGHNT, CDR2 YYREEE (reference sequence). This CDR3 is built from 14 residues. The CDR3 coding sequence is TGTGCCAGCAGCTTGACTCTAGGCTCCTACGAGCAGTACTTC. The encoded protein is CASSLTLGSYEQYF.

The sample holds one count of this clone. CDR3 coding DNA: TGTGCCAGCAGTGTCCGACAAAACACTGAAGCTTTCTTT. Translation gives CASSVRQNTEAFF. V usage is TRBV2 and J usage is TRBJ1-1; D is undetermined. The CDR3 is 13 amino acids. Germline V CDR1 and CDR2: SNHLY, FYNNEI. V was trimmed by 4 bases and J by 2 bases, leaving 8 bases between them.

V and J are TRBV19 and TRBJ2-5; 9 bases fit TRBD1. After removal of 4 bases from V and 6 bases from J, the junction contained 6 bases not matched to a gene. CDR3 length: 14 amino acids. Germline V gene lookup returns CDR1 LNHDA and CDR2 SQIVND (reference sequence). The CDR3 reads CASSTRTGAKTQYF. CDR3 nucleotide sequence: TGTGCCAGTAGTACCAGGACAGGGGCCAAGACCCAGTACTTC.

The V gene is TRBV4-3, the J gene TRBJ2-1; 9 positions agree with TRBD2. The CDR3 covers 16 residues. The germline V gene encodes CDR1 LGHNA and CDR2 YSLEER. V lost 4 bases to trimming and J lost 3 bases; unmatched junction nucleotides: 7. As DNA, the CDR3 is TGCGCCAGCAGCCGGCAAGCGGGGGGAGACTACAATGAGCAGTTCTTC. It codes for CASSRQAGGDYNEQFF.

This clone was recorded a few times. The genes are TRBV5-4 and TRBJ2-7; D uncertain. Germline CDR1 reads SGHNT; CDR2 reads YYREEE (reference sequence). The ends were cut back, 0 bases at V and 5 bases at J, with 9 bases in the middle. The CDR3 consists of 13 residues. The CDR3 DNA is TGTGCCAGCAGCTTGGTGAAGGGTGACGAGCAGTACTTC. Amino acid sequence: CASSLVKGDEQYF.

This chain links TRBV19 with TRBJ2-7, with D unresolved. Trimming removed 6 bases from V and 2 bases from J, with 11 bases in between. Germline-derived CDR1 and CDR2 are LNHDA and SQIVND (reference sequence). This CDR3 spans 13 amino acids. The CDR3 protein is CASSPTETYEQYF. CDR3 nucleotide sequence: TGTGCCAGTAGCCCTACAGAGACCTACGAGCAGTACTTC.